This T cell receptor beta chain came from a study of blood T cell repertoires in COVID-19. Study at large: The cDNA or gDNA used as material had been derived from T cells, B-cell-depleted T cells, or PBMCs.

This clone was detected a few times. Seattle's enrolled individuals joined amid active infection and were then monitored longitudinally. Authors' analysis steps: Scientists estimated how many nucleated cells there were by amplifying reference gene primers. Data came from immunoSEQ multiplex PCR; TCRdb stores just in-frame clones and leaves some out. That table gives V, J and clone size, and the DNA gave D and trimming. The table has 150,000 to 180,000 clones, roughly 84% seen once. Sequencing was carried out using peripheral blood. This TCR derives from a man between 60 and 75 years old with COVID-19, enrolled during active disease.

CDR3 nucleotide sequence: TGTGCCAGCAGTTACCCGTACAGGGGTCGTTACGAGCAGTACTTC. This codes for CASSYPYRGRYEQYF. The chain uses TRBV6-5 and TRBJ2-7; 7 bases fit TRBD1. Germline CDR1 is MNHEY and CDR2 is SVGAGI. CDR3 length equals 15 residues. Trimming at V came to 2 bases and at J to 4 bases, leaving 8 bases not matched to a gene.